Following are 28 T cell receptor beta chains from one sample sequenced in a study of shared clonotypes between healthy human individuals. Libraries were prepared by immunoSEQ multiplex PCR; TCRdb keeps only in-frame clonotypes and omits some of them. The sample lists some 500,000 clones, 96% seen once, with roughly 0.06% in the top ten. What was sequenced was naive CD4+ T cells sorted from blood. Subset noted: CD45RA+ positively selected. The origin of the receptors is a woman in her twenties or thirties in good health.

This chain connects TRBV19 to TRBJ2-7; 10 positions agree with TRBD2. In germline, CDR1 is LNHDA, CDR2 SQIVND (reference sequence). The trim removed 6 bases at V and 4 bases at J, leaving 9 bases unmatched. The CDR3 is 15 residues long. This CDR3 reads CASSPLAGMTYEQYF. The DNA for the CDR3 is TGTGCCAGTAGCCCACTAGCGGGAATGACTTACGAGCAGTACTTC.

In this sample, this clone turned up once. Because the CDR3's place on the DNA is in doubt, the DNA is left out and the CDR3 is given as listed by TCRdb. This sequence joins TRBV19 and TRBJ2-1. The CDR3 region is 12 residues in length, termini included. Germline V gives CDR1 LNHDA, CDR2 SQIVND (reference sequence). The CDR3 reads CASSTSGQLPFF.

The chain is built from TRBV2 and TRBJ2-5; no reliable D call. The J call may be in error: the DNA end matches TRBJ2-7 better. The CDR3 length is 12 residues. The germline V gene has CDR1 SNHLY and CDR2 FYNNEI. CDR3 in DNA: TGTGCCAGCCGTCCGGCCCCCTACGAGCAGTACTTC. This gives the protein CASRPAPYEQYF.

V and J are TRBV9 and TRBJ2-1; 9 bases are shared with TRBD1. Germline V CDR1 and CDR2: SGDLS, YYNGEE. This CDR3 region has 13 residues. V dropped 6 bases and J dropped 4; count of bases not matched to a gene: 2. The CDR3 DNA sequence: TGTGCCAGCATGGGGACAGGGTACAATGAGCAGTTCTTC. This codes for CASMGTGYNEQFF. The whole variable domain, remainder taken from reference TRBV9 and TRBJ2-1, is DSGVTQTPKHLITATGQRVTLRCSPRSGDLSVYWYQQSLDQGLQFLIQYYNGEERAKGNILERFSAQQFPDLHSELNLSSLELGDSALYFCASMGTGYNEQFFGPGTRLTVL.

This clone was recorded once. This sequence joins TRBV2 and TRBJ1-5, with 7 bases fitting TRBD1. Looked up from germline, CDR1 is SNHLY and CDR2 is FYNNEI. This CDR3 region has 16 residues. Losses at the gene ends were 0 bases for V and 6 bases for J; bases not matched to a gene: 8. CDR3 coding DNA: TGTGCCAGCAGTGAAGCGCGAGGGGGCACGGTTCAGCCCCAGCATTTT. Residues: CASSEARGGTVQPQHF.

The CDR3 DNA is TGCAGCGTTGAAGCTAGCGGGAGGTCCCATGCAGATACGCAGTATTTT. Its translation is CSVEASGRSHADTQYF. This chain links TRBV29-1 with TRBJ2-3; 11 nucleotides match TRBD2. This CDR3 contains 16 residues. J gave up 4 bases and V 1 base, and 7 bases lay outside the gene matches. In germline, CDR1 is SQVTM, CDR2 ANQGSEA.

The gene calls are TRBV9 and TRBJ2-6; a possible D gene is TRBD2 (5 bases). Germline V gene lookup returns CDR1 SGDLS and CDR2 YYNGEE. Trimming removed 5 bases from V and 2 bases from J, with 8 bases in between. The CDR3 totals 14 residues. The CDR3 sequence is CASREEAGANVLTF. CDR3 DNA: TGTGCCAGCAGGGAGGAAGCTGGGGCCAACGTCCTGACTTTC.

The CDR3 bases are TGTGCCAGCAGCCAAGATTTAGTAGCTTACTACGAGCAGTACTTC. Its protein is CASSQDLVAYYEQYF. The rearrangement uses TRBV4-2 and TRBJ2-5; no definite D call. The J call may be wrong; the DNA end is better matched by TRBJ2-7. The CDR3 runs to 15 residues. CDR1 is LGHNA and CDR2 is YNFKEQ in the germline V gene.

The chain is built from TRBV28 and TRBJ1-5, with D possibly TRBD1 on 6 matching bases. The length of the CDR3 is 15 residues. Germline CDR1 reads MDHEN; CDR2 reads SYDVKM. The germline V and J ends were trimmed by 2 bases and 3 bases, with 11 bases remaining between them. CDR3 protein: CASSLGGGPNQPQHF. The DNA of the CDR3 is TGTGCCAGCAGTTTAGGGGGGGGGCCCAATCAGCCCCAGCATTTT.

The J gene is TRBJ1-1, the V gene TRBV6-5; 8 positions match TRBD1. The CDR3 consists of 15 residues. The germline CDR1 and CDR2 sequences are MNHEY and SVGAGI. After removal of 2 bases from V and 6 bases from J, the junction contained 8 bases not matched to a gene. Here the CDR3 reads CASSYGAADRAEAFF. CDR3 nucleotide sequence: TGTGCCAGCAGTTACGGGGCGGCGGACAGGGCTGAAGCTTTCTTT.

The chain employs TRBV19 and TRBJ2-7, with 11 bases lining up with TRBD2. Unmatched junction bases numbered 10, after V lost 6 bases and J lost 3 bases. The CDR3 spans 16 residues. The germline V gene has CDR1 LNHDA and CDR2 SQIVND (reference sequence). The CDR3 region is CASRGSGRAAGYEQYF. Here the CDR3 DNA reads TGTGCCAGTAGAGGTAGCGGGAGGGCCGCCGGCTACGAGCAGTACTTC.

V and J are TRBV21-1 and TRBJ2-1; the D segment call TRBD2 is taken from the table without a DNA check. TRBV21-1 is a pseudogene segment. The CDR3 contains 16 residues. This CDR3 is CASSKVWPPRYNEQFF. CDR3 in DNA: TGTGCCAGCAGCAAAGTTTGGCCACCGAGGTACAATGAGCAGTTCTTC.

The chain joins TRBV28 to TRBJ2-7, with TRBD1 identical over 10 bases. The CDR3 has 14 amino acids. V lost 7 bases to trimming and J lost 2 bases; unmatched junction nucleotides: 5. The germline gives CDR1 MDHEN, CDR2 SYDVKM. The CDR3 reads CASTGTGAPYEQYF. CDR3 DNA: TGTGCCAGCACCGGGACAGGGGCTCCCTACGAGCAGTACTTC.

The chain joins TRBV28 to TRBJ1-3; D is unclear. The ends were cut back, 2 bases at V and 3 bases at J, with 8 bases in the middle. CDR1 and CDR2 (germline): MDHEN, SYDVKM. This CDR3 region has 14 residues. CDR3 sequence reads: CASSLEINGNTIYF. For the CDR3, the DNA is TGTGCCAGCAGTTTAGAGATAAATGGAAACACCATATATTTT.

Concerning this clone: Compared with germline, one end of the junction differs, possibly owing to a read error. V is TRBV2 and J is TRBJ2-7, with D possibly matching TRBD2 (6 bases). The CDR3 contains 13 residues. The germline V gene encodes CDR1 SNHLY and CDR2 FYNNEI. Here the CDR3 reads CTSSVGGQRAPNF. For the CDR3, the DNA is TGTACCAGCAGTGTAGGAGGGCAGCGGGCCCCCAACTTC.

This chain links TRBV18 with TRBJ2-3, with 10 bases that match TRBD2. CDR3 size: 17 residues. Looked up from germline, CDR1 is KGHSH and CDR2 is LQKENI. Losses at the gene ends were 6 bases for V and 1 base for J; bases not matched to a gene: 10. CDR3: CASSPPFSGGRTDTQYF. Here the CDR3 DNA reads TGTGCCAGCTCTCCTCCCTTTAGCGGGGGGCGCACAGATACGCAGTATTTT.

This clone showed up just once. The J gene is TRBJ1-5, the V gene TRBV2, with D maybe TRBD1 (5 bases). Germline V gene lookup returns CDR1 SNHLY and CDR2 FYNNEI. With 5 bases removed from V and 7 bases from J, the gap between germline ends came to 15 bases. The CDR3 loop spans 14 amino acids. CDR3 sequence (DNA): TGTGCCAGCAGTCCCGGGGGGGGAGGGCAGCCCCAGCATTTT. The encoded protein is CASSPGGGGQPQHF.

The CDR3 DNA reads as TGTGCCACAGACAGGGGTGAGAGCTATGGCTACACCTTC. Translated, it gives CATDRGESYGYTF. This chain links TRBV19 with TRBJ1-2; 8 bases agree with TRBD1. Germline CDR1 LNHDA, CDR2 SQIVND (reference sequence). CDR3 length equals 13 residues. Trimming at V came to 10 bases and at J to 4 bases, leaving 8 bases not matched to a gene.

The CDR3: CASSLVNQETQYF. In DNA form, the CDR3 reads TGTGCCAGCAGCTTAGTTAACCAAGAGACCCAGTACTTC. The rearrangement links TRBV7-9 to TRBJ2-5; no clear D. There are 13 residues in the CDR3. The germline CDR1 and CDR2 sequences are SEHNR and FQNEAQ (reference sequence). Trimming removed 1 base from V and 0 bases from J, with 3 bases in between. The whole variable domain, filled in from reference TRBV7-9 and TRBJ2-5, reads DTGVSQNPRHKITKRGQNVTFRCDPISEHNRLYWYRQTLGQGPEFLTYFQNEAQLEKSRLLSDRFSAERPKGSFSTLEIQRTEQGDSAMYLCASSLVNQETQYFGPGTRLLVL.

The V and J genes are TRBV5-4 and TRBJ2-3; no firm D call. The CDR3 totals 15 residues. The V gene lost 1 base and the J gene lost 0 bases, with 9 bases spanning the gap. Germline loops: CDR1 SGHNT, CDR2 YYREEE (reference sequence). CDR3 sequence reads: CASSLRSASTDTQYF. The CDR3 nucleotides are TGTGCCAGCAGCTTGAGGTCAGCTAGCACAGATACGCAGTATTTT.

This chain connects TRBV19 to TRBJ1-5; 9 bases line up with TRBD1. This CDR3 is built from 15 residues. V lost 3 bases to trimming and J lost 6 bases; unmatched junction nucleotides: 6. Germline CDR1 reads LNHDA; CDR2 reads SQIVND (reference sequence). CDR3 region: CASSIPGQGFQPQHF. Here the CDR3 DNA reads TGTGCCAGTAGTATCCCTGGACAGGGGTTTCAGCCCCAGCATTTT.

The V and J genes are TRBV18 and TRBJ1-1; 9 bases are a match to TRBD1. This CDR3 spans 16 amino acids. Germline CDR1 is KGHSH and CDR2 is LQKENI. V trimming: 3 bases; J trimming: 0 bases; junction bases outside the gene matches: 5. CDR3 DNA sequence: TGTGCCAGCTCACCTCGGGACAGGGCGATGAACACTGAAGCTTTCTTT. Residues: CASSPRDRAMNTEAFF.

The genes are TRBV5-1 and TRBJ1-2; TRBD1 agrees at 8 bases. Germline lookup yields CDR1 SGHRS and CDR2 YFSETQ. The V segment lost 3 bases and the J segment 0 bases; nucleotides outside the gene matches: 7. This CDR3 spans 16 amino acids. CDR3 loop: CASSYGQGLTNYGYTF. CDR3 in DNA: TGCGCCAGCAGCTATGGACAGGGCCTTACTAACTATGGCTACACCTTC.

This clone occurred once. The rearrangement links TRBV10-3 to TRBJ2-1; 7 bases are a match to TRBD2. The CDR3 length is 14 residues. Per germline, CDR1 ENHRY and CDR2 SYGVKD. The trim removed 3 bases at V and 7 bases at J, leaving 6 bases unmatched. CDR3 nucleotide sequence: TGTGCCATCAGTGAATCCCTGGGGGGGAATGAGCAGTTCTTC. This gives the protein CAISESLGGNEQFF.

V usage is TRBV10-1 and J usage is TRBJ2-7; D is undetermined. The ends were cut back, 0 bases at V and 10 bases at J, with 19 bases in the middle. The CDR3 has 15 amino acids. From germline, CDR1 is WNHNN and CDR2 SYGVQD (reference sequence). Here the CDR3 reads CASSESTGEWVAQYF. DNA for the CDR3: TGCGCCAGCAGTGAGTCGACTGGTGAGTGGGTGGCTCAGTACTTC.

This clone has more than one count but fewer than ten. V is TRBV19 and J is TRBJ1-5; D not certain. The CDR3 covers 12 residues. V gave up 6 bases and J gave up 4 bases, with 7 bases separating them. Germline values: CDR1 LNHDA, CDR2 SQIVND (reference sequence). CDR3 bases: TGTGCCAGTAGAGGCGTTAATCAGCCCCAGCATTTT. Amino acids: CASRGVNQPQHF.

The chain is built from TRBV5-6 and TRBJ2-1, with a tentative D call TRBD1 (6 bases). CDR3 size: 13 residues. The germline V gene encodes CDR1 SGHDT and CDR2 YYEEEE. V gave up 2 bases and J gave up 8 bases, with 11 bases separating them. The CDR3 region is CASSFRGEHEQFF. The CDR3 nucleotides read TGTGCCAGCAGCTTCAGGGGTGAACATGAGCAGTTCTTC.

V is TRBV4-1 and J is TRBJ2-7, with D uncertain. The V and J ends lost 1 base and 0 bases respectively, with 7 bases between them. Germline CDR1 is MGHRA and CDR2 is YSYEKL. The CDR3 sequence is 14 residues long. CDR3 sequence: CASSQARSSYEQYF. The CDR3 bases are TGCGCCAGCAGCCAAGCCCGTAGCTCCTACGAGCAGTACTTC.